Sequencing of this T cell receptor (beta chain) was carried out in a study of OX40 agonist ivuxolimab in advanced cancers. Study details: Ivuxolimab doses were 0.01, 0.1, 0.3, 1.5, 3 or 10 mg/kg every 2 weeks. Study-wide points: At 0.1 to 3.0 mg/kg and by week 6, CD4+ and CD8+ T cells in the blood had expanded clonally. Among the lowest levels of clonal expansion were found in partial responders at 0.1-3.0 mg/kg.

The germline V gene has CDR1 SGDLS and CDR2 YYNGEE. This CDR3 has 14 residues. Trimming took 3 bases from V and 0 from J, leaving 9 bases between them. TCRdb keeps only in-frame clones here, not all; method: immunoSEQ multiplex PCR. The repertoire holds roughly 70,000 clones, more than 70% seen once, with about 0.66% in the top ten. With respect to this clone: Its matching antigen is unknown.

The sequence derives from an adult with an advanced solid tumor such as melanoma, head and neck, liver or kidney cancer. This sequence joins TRBV9 and TRBJ1-2; no clear D. Specimen: CD4+ or CD8+ T cells sorted from blood, collected in a trial of the OX40 agonist ivuxolimab. This CDR3 reads CASSGGLSNYGYTF. In DNA form, the CDR3 reads TGTGCCAGCAGCGGAGGATTATCTAACTATGGCTACACCTTC.